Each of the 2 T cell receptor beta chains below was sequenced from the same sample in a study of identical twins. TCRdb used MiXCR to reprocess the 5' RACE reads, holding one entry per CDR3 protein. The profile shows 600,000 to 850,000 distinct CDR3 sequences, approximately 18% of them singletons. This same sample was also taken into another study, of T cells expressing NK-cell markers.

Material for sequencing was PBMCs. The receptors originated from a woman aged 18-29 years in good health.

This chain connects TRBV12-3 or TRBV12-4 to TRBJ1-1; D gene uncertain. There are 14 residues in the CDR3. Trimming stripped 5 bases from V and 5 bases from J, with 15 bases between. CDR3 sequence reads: CASSQRGRQTEAFF. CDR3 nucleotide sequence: TGTGCCAGCAGTCAACGAGGGCGTCAAACTGAAGCTTTCTTT.

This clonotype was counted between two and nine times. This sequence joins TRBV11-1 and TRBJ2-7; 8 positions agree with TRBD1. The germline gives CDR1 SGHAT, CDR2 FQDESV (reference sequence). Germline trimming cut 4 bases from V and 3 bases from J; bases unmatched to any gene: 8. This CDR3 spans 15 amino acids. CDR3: CASSSTGGGVYEQYF. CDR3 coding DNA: TGTGCCAGCAGCTCAACAGGGGGTGGTGTCTACGAGCAGTACTTC.